Listed below are T cell receptor beta chains from one sample, sequenced in a study of blood T cell repertoires in COVID-19. Produced via immunoSEQ multiplex PCR; TCRdb's table is partial and in-frame only. The sample holds about 75,000 clones, 80% to 90% seen once. The specimen sequenced was peripheral blood. Source of these receptors: a woman aged 45-65 years with acute or convalescent COVID-19. CDR3s include the opening cysteine and the closing phenylalanine or tryptophan. Each record gives: V gene, J gene, D gene, CDR3 protein. The D gene is left open where the match is weak.

>TRBV7-6|TRBJ1-5|TRBD1
CASSPGTGGSIQPQHF
>TRBV7-6|TRBJ2-1|-
CASSSFGPSSYNEQFF
>TRBV18|TRBJ2-3|-
CASSPQQGNSDTQYF
>TRBV28|TRBJ2-7|-
CATRGAPEQYF
>TRBV29-1|TRBJ1-4|-
CSVRGTTNEKLFF
>TRBV5-5|TRBJ1-2|TRBD1
CASSYSWDRGTYGYTF
>TRBV7-8|TRBJ2-1|TRBD2
CASSPRLADSYNEQFF
>TRBV5-1|TRBJ2-2|-
CASSKEGLTTGELFF
>TRBV19|TRBJ1-6|-
CASSPMRTNSPLHF
>TRBV19|TRBJ1-4|-
CASSIPDRGRGEKLFF
>TRBV11-2|TRBJ2-5|TRBD2
CASSLDRGGAAQETQYF
>TRBV4-2|TRBJ1-1|-
CASSQTPIPQVEGENTEAFF
>TRBV5-5|TRBJ2-1|-
CASSDRDKLNNEQFF
>TRBV18|TRBJ1-5|TRBD1
CASSPRQGVRQPQHF
>TRBV9|TRBJ2-3|TRBD2
CASSVAIGIAGDTQYF
>TRBV6-5|TRBJ2-1|TRBD2
CASSFGGASGTQFF
>TRBV11-2|TRBJ2-3|-
CASSPEITGPNTDTQYF
>TRBV27|TRBJ2-1|-
CASRLRQASGEQFF
>TRBV2|TRBJ1-2|-
CASSENPGYGYTF
>TRBV7-2|TRBJ1-2|-
CASSLSEGGDYGYTF
>TRBV15|TRBJ2-1|-
CATSKWRYNEQFF
>TRBV18|TRBJ1-1|-
CASSPLDSMNTEAFF
>TRBV14|TRBJ2-1|-
CASSQIQGRNEQFF
>TRBV4-1|TRBJ2-7|-
CASSPILNYEQYF
>TRBV7-2|TRBJ2-2|-
CASSLARVTGELFF
>TRBV5-1|TRBJ2-3|-
CASNSRTTSTDTQYF
>TRBV29-1|TRBJ2-1|TRBD2
CSVEPIAGGGYNEQFF
>TRBV28|TRBJ1-6|-
CASSFHQGTLKSPLHF
>TRBV4-1|TRBJ1-2|TRBD1
CASSQTHDRGKTNYGYTF
>TRBV7-2|TRBJ2-7|TRBD1
CASSVGTGENSEQYF
>TRBV19|TRBJ1-2|TRBD1
CASSTGQTTNYGYTF
>TRBV19|TRBJ2-1|-
CASSGRGRGQFF
>TRBV12-3/TRBV12-4|TRBJ1-1|-
CASSTRQNTEAFF
>TRBV19|TRBJ1-2|TRBD1
CASSFRDRGVTF
>TRBV7-8|TRBJ2-7|-
CASSSQKTGSYEQYF
>TRBV6-5|TRBJ1-5|-
CASSRDFSNQPQHF
>TRBV6-4|TRBJ1-2|TRBD1
CASSHTGGAGYGYTF
>TRBV6-2/TRBV6-3|TRBJ2-1|TRBD2
CASSYLGLAGATYNEQFF
>TRBV6-2/TRBV6-3|TRBJ2-5|TRBD2
CASSYSRGGRSSYRETQYF
>TRBV12-3/TRBV12-4|TRBJ1-1|-
CASTPSSTGRAFF
>TRBV6-5|TRBJ2-3|-
CASSYSSRQTQYF
>TRBV5-1|TRBJ2-7|-
CASSLVLGGSSYEQYF
>TRBV7-2|TRBJ1-5|-
CASRLNLDTNQPQHF
>TRBV4-2|TRBJ1-4|-
CASSLSGGATNEKLFF
>TRBV3-1/TRBV3-2|TRBJ2-1|-
CASSQDSRGVNEQFF